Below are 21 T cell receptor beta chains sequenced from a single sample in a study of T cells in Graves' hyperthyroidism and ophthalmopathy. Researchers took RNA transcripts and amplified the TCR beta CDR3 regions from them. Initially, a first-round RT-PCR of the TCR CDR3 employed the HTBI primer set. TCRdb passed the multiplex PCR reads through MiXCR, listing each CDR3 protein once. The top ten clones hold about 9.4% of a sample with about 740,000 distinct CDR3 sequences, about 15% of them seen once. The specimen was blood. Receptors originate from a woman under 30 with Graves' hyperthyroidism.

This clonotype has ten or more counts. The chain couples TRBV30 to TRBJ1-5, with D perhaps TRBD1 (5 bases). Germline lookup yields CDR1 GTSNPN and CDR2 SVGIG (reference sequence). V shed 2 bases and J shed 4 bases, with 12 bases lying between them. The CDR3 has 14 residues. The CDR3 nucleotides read TGTGCCTGGAGTACAGGACAAGGGAATCAGCCCCAGCATTTT. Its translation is CAWSTGQGNQPQHF.

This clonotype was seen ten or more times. Here the CDR3 reads CASSHGIPGQGYNEQFF. The CDR3 DNA reads as TGTGCCAGCAGCCACGGAATTCCGGGACAGGGATACAATGAGCAGTTCTTC. This rearrangement joins TRBV11-2 to TRBJ2-1, with TRBD1 matching 9 bases. V dropped 5 bases and J dropped 4; count of bases not matched to a gene: 12. There are 17 residues in the CDR3. CDR1 and CDR2 from the germline V gene are SGHAT and FQNNGV.

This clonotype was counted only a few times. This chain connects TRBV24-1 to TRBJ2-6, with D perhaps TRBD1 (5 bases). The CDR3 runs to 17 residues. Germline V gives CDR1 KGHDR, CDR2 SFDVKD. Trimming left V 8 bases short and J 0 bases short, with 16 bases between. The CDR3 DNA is TGTGCCACCAAACGTCCCATGACAGTCTCTGGGGCCAACGTCCTGACTTTC. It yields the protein CATKRPMTVSGANVLTF.

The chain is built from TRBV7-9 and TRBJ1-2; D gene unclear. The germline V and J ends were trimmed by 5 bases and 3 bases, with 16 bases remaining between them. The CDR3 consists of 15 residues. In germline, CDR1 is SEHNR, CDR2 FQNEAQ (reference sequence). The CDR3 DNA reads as TGTGCCAGCAGCCGCGGCGAAGGGCACGACTATGGCTACACCTTC. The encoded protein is CASSRGEGHDYGYTF.

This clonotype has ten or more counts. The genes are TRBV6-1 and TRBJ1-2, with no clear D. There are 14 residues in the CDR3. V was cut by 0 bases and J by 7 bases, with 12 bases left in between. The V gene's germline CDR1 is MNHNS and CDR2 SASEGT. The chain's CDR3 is CASSEAGRNTGYTF. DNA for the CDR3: TGTGCCAGCAGTGAAGCCGGGAGGAACACTGGCTACACCTTC.

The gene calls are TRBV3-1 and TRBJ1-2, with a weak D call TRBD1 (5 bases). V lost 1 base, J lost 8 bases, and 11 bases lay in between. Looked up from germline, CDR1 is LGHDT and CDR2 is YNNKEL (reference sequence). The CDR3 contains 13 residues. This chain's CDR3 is CASSQAAGRGYTF. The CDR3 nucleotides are TGTGCCAGCAGCCAAGCGGCGGGGCGGGGCTACACCTTC.

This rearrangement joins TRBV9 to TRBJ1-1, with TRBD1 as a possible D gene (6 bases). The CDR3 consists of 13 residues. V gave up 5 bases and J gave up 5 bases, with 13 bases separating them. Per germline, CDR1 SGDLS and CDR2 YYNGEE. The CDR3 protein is CASSPGTRTEAFF. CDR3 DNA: TGTGCCAGCAGTCCTGGGACAAGGACTGAAGCTTTCTTT.

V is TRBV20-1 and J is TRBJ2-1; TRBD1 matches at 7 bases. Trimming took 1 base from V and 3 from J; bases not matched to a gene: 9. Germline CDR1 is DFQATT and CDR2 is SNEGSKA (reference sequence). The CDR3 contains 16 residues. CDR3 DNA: TGCAGTGCTAGAGGTAAAACAGGGGCCATCTACAATGAGCAGTTCTTC. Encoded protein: CSARGKTGAIYNEQFF.

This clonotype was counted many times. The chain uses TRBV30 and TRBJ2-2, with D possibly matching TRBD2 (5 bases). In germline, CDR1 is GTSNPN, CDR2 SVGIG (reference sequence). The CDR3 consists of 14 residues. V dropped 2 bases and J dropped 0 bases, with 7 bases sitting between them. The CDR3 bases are TGTGCCTGGAGTAGACTACCGAACACCGGGGAGCTGTTTTTT. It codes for CAWSRLPNTGELFF. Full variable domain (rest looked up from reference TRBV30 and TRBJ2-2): SQTIHQWPATLVQPVGSPLSLECTVEGTSNPNLYWYRQAAGRGLQLLFYSVGIGQISSEVPQNLSASRPQDRQFILSSKKLLLSDSGFYLCAWSRLPNTGELFFGEGSRLTVL.

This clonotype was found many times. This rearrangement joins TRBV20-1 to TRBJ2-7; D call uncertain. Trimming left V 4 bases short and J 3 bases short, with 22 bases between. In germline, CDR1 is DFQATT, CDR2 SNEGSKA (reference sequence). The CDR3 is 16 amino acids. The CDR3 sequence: CSATPLISIPNYEQYF. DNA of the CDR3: TGCAGTGCTACCCCGCTGATTTCTATCCCAAACTACGAGCAGTACTTC.

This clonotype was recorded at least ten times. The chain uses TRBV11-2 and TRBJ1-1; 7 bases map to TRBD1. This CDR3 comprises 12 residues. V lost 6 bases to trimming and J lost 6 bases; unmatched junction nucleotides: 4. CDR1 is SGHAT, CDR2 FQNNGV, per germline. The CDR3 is CASRQGFAEAFF. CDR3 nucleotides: TGTGCCAGCAGACAGGGGTTCGCTGAAGCTTTCTTT.

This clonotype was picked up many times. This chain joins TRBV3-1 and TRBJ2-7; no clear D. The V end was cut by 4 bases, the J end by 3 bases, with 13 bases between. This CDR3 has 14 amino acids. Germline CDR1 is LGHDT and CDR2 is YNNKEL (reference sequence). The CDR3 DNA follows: TGTGCCAGCAGCCCCATGACCGGTGGCTACGAGCAGTACTTC. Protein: CASSPMTGGYEQYF.

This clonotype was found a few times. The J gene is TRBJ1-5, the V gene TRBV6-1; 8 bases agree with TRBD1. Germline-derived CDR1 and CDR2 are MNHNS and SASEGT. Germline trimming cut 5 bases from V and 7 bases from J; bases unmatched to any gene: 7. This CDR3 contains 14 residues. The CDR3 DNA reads TGTGCCAGCAGTTACGGACAGGGTTGGCAGCCCCAGCATTTT. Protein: CASSYGQGWQPQHF.

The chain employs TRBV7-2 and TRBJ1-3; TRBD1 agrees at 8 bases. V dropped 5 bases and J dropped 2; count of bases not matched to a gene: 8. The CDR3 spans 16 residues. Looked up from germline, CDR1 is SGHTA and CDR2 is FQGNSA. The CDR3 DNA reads TGTGCCAGCAGCCAGGGGGCAAGGAACGCTGGAAACACCATATATTTT. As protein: CASSQGARNAGNTIYF.

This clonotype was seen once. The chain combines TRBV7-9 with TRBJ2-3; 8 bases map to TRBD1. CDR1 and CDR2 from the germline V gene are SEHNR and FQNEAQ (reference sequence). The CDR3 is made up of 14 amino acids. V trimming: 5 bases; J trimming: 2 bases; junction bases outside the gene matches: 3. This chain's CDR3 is CASSPGGFTDTQYF. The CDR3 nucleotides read TGTGCCAGCAGCCCAGGGGGCTTCACAGATACGCAGTATTTT.

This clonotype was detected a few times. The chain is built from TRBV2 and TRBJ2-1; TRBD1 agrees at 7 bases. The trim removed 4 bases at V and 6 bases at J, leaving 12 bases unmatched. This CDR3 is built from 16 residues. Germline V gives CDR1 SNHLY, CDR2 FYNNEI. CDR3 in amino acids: CASSGETGKLGNEQFF. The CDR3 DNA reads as TGTGCCAGCAGTGGGGAGACAGGGAAGCTGGGCAATGAGCAGTTCTTC.

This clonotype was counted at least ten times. CDR3 in amino acids: CASSRISGMGDEQYF. CDR3 nucleotides: TGTGCCAGCAGTCGTATTAGCGGGATGGGGGACGAGCAGTACTTC. The gene calls are TRBV6-1 and TRBJ2-7, with 8 bases matching TRBD2. CDR3 length: 15 residues. Germline V gives CDR1 MNHNS, CDR2 SASEGT. With V trimmed by 5 bases and J by 5 bases, 11 bases remained unmatched.

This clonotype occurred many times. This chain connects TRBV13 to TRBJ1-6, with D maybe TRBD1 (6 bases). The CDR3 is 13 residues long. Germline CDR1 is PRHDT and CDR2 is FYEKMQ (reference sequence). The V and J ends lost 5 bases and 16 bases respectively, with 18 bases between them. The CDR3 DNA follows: TGTGCCAGCAGCCCGTCCCGGGACACGAAGCTCCACTTT. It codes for CASSPSRDTKLHF.

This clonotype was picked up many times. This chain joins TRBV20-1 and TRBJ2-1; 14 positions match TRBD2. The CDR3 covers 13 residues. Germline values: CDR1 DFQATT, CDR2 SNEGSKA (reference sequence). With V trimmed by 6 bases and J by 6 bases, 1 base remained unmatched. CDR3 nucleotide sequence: TGCAGTGCGGGACTAGCGGGAGCCAATGAGCAGTTCTTC. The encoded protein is CSAGLAGANEQFF.

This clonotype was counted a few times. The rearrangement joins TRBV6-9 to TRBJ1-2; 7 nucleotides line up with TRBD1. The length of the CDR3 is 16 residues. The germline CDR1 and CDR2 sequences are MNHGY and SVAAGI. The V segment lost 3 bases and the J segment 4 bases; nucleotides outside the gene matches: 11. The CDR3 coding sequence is TGTGCCAGCAGTTACCTCAAAGGGGGCAATGCCTATGGCTACACCTTC. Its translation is CASSYLKGGNAYGYTF.

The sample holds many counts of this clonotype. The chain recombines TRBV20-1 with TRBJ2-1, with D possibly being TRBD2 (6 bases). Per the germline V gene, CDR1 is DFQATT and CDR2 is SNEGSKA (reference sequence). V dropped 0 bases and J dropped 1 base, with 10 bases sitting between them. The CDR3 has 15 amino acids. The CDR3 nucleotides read TGCAGTGCTAGAGATCTAGCGCTTTCCTACAATGAGCAGTTCTTC. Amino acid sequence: CSARDLALSYNEQFF.